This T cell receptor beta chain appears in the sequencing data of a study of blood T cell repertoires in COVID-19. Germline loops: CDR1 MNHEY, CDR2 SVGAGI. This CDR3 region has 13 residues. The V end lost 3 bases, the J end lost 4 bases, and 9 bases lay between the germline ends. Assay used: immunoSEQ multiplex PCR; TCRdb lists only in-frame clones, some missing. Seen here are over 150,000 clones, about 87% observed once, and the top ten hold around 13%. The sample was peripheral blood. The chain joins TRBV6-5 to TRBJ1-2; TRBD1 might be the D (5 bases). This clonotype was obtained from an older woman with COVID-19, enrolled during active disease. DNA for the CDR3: TGTGCCAGCAGTTATAGCAGGGCCTATGGCTACACCTTC. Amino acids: CASSYSRAYGYTF.